The 30 T cell receptor beta chains below come from one sample, sequenced in a study of blood T cell repertoires in COVID-19. This table comes from immunoSEQ multiplex PCR, and its TCRdb copy is limited to in-frame clones, with some not included. The sample shows about 140,000 clones, roughly four fifths of them seen only once. Sequenced input: peripheral blood. The receptors were gathered from a woman aged 80 or older with acute or convalescent COVID-19.

The V and J genes are TRBV5-5 and TRBJ1-4, with D possibly being TRBD1 (6 bases). The length of the CDR3 is 15 residues. V was clipped by 4 bases and J by 5 bases, with 15 bases between them. From germline, CDR1 is SGHKS and CDR2 YYEKEE (reference sequence). CDR3 amino acids: CASSLIGQLNEKLFF. The CDR3 region has the DNA TGTGCCAGCAGCCTTATTGGACAGCTGAATGAAAAACTGTTTTTT.

The chain has TRBV28 and TRBJ2-1; the match to TRBD2 covers 12 bases. Losses at the gene ends were 5 bases for V and 2 bases for J; bases not matched to a gene: 4. There are 16 residues in the CDR3. Germline lookup yields CDR1 MDHEN and CDR2 SYDVKM. The chain's CDR3 is CASSRASGGAYNEQFF. As DNA, the CDR3 is TGTGCCAGCAGTAGAGCTAGCGGGGGGGCCTACAATGAGCAGTTCTTC.

The V and J genes are TRBV5-1 and TRBJ2-5; 9 nucleotides line up with TRBD1. Trimming took 1 base from V and 4 from J; bases not matched to a gene: 5. The V gene's germline CDR1 is SGHRS and CDR2 YFSETQ. The CDR3 contains 15 residues. Here the CDR3 reads CASSLMGQGGETQYF. In nucleotides, the CDR3 is TGCGCCAGCAGCTTGATGGGACAGGGAGGAGAGACCCAGTACTTC.

On this clone itself: The same CDR3 arises from other DNA sequences in this sample as well. The CDR3: CAISELGTGRYGYTF. The DNA for the CDR3 is TGTGCCATCAGTGAGTTGGGGACAGGGAGATATGGCTACACCTTC. The V call is TRBV10-3, the J call TRBJ1-2; 9 bases are shared with TRBD1. Germline V gene data show CDR1 as ENHRY and CDR2 as SYGVKD. Trimming cost V 1 base and J 5 bases; bases outside gene matches: 5. The CDR3 runs 15 residues.

The gene calls are TRBV5-1 and TRBJ1-1; possible D gene TRBD1, 5 bases. Germline CDR1 and CDR2: SGHRS and YFSETQ. Trimming cost V 4 bases and J 5 bases, with 15 bases left between them. The CDR3 runs 14 residues. CDR3 protein: CASSIGDFNTEAFF. The DNA for the CDR3 is TGCGCCAGCAGCATAGGGGACTTTAATACTGAAGCTTTCTTT.

The chain carries TRBV6-2 or TRBV6-3 and TRBJ1-5; 7 bases map to TRBD1. Germline V CDR1 and CDR2: MNHEY, SVGEGT. The CDR3 contains 15 residues. The trim removed 6 bases at V and 0 bases at J, leaving 5 bases unmatched. The CDR3 reads CASSRQGYSNQPQHF. The DNA for the CDR3 is TGTGCCAGCAGCAGACAGGGCTATAGCAATCAGCCCCAGCATTTT.

This CDR3 reads CASSLQGSGNEQFF. In DNA form, the CDR3 reads TGTGCCAGCAGCCTCCAGGGGTCGGGCAATGAGCAGTTCTTC. The chain couples TRBV5-4 to TRBJ2-1, with a tentative D call TRBD1 (6 bases). Trimming took 4 bases from V and 6 from J, leaving 14 bases between them. Germline CDR1 reads SGHNT; CDR2 reads YYREEE (reference sequence). The CDR3 is 14 residues long.

The CDR3 DNA follows: TGCGCCAGCAGGAGGACAGGGGACACCGGGGAGCTGTTTTTT. Residues: CASRRTGDTGELFF. The chain links TRBV5-1 to TRBJ2-2, with 9 bases that match TRBD1. The CDR3 is 14 residues long. V shed 5 bases and J 3 bases; nucleotides not matched to a gene: 2. Per the germline V gene, CDR1 is SGHRS and CDR2 is YFSETQ. The complete variable domain, with remaining parts taken from reference TRBV5-1 and TRBJ2-2, reads KAGVTQTPRYLIKTRGQQVTLSCSPISGHRSVSWYQQTPGQGLQFLFEYFSETQRNKGNFPGRFSGRQFSNSRSEMNVSTLELGDSALYLCASRRTGDTGELFFGEGSRLTVL.

This chain uses TRBV15 with TRBJ2-3; 11 bases agree with TRBD2. CDR1 and CDR2 from the germline V gene are LNHNV and YYDKDF (reference sequence). The ends lost 3 bases at V and 2 bases at J; junction bases unmatched: 4. The CDR3 contains 16 residues. In DNA form, the CDR3 reads TGTGCCACCAGCAGGAGACTAGCGGGGCCCACAGATACGCAGTATTTT. Amino acids: CATSRRLAGPTDTQYF.

This clone turned up a few times. The rearrangement uses TRBV18 and TRBJ2-1; TRBD2 might be the D (5 bases). The CDR3 consists of 18 residues. The ends were cut back, 3 bases at V and 0 bases at J, with 18 bases in the middle. From germline, CDR1 is KGHSH and CDR2 LQKENI. The CDR3 sequence is CASSPLLSGLSSYNEQFF. The CDR3 nucleotides read TGTGCCAGCTCACCGTTGCTAAGCGGACTTAGCTCCTACAATGAGCAGTTCTTC.

The chain combines TRBV11-2 with TRBJ2-5; D might be TRBD2 (5 bases). In germline, CDR1 is SGHAT, CDR2 FQNNGV. The CDR3 has 17 residues. Trimming stripped 3 bases from V and 6 bases from J, with 23 bases between. CDR3 amino acids: CASSLIQWGLALQTQYF. In DNA, the CDR3 is TGTGCCAGCAGCTTGATACAGTGGGGTTTAGCGTTGCAGACCCAGTACTTC.

The rearrangement uses TRBV5-4 and TRBJ2-7; D uncertain. Germline CDR1 is SGHNT and CDR2 is YYREEE (reference sequence). V shed 3 bases and J shed 4 bases, with 11 bases lying between them. CDR3 length: 13 residues. CDR3 sequence: CASSSSLGYEQYF. The CDR3 nucleotides read TGTGCCAGCAGCTCTTCCCTCGGGTACGAGCAGTACTTC.

The chain carries TRBV28 and TRBJ2-2; 7 nucleotides agree with TRBD1. This CDR3 is built from 15 residues. The ends lost 6 bases at V and 7 bases at J; junction bases unmatched: 11. The germline gives CDR1 MDHEN, CDR2 SYDVKM. CDR3 sequence: CASSFRQGVNGELFF. The CDR3, as DNA: TGTGCCAGCAGCTTTAGGCAGGGGGTCAACGGGGAGCTGTTTTTT.

The CDR3 DNA reads TGTGCCATCAGTGATCCAGGGCGGGGGGAGACCCAGTACTTC. Translating it yields CAISDPGRGETQYF. The chain uses TRBV10-3 and TRBJ2-5; 7 nucleotides line up with TRBD2. The CDR3 is made up of 14 amino acids. Losses at the gene ends were 3 bases for V and 5 bases for J; bases not matched to a gene: 6. Per germline, CDR1 ENHRY and CDR2 SYGVKD.

V gene TRBV13 combines with J gene TRBJ1-2; D not certain. Germline values: CDR1 PRHDT, CDR2 FYEKMQ (reference sequence). V shed 5 bases and J shed 4 bases, with 8 bases lying between them. This CDR3 contains 12 residues. CDR3 sequence: CASSPPGYGYTF. CDR3 DNA sequence: TGTGCCAGCAGCCCCCCGGGCTATGGCTACACCTTC.

The V gene is TRBV6-5, the J gene TRBJ1-5; 7 bases are shared with TRBD1. V was clipped by 6 bases and J by 5 bases; unmatched bases: 10. Germline V gene lookup returns CDR1 MNHEY and CDR2 SVGAGI. This CDR3 is built from 15 residues. This chain's CDR3 is CASRRTGQEDQPQHF. DNA of the CDR3: TGTGCCAGCAGGCGAACAGGACAGGAGGATCAGCCCCAGCATTTT.

This chain uses TRBV19 with TRBJ1-3, with D tentatively TRBD1 (6 bases). This CDR3 region has 15 residues. Germline CDR1 and CDR2: LNHDA and SQIVND (reference sequence). The V end was cut by 8 bases, the J end by 1 base, with 15 bases between. The CDR3 region has the DNA TGTGCCAGTCGCAGAGACAGGAGTTCTGGAAACACCATATATTTT. It encodes CASRRDRSSGNTIYF.

The V gene is TRBV27, the J gene TRBJ2-7, with D possibly matching TRBD1 (5 bases). Trimming stripped 5 bases from V and 2 bases from J, with 16 bases between. Germline CDR1 and CDR2: MNHEY and SMNVEV (reference sequence). This CDR3 has 15 residues. For the CDR3, the DNA is TGTGCCAGCAGTCCTCTGGCCACAGGCCCCTACGAGCAGTACTTC. This codes for CASSPLATGPYEQYF.

The chain employs TRBV28 and TRBJ2-2; tentative D call: TRBD2 (6 bases). In germline, CDR1 is MDHEN, CDR2 SYDVKM. Deletions cut 6 bases from V and 1 base from J, with 15 bases between. The CDR3 is 16 amino acids. CDR3 residues: CASRSGLLLNTGELFF. DNA for the CDR3: TGTGCCAGCAGATCGGGACTCCTTCTGAACACCGGGGAGCTGTTTTTT.

The chain is built from TRBV5-1 and TRBJ2-7, with D perhaps TRBD2 (6 bases). The V gene's germline CDR1 is SGHRS and CDR2 YFSETQ. This CDR3 has 14 amino acids. Trimming left V 0 bases short and J 3 bases short, with 10 bases between. This chain's CDR3 is CASSLESGVYEQYF. CDR3 nucleotides: TGCGCCAGCAGCTTGGAGTCGGGAGTCTACGAGCAGTACTTC.

The chain couples TRBV19 to TRBJ2-5; the D gene is possibly TRBD1 (5 bases). The germline V gene encodes CDR1 LNHDA and CDR2 SQIVND (reference sequence). The ends were cut back, 9 bases at V and 2 bases at J, with 13 bases in the middle. This CDR3 has 13 amino acids. CDR3: CASKGRGQETQYF. DNA for the CDR3: TGTGCCAGCAAGGGTAGGGGACAAGAGACCCAGTACTTC.

The chain uses TRBV9 and TRBJ2-5; no definite D call. Germline loops: CDR1 SGDLS, CDR2 YYNGEE. The CDR3 contains 15 residues. V lost 3 bases, J lost 7 bases, and 19 bases lay in between. CDR3 coding DNA: TGTGCCAGCAGCGGAGGCCCTGGGTGGTATGCGACCCAGTACTTC. This gives the protein CASSGGPGWYATQYF.

Worth noting for this clone: The DNA is left out, because the CDR3 cannot be placed on it with certainty; the CDR3 is given as TCRdb lists it. The chain carries TRBV28 and TRBJ2-2; the table's D call of TRBD1 was not tested on the DNA. The CDR3 extends over 16 residues, inclusive of both ends. CDR1 is MDHEN, CDR2 SYDVKM, per germline. CDR3 amino acids: CASSFLAGKATGELFF.

This chain's CDR3 is CASSKPSGTQYF. CDR3 nucleotides: TGTGCCAGCAGCAAACCATCGGGGACCCAGTACTTC. This sequence joins TRBV7-9 and TRBJ2-5, with D uncertain. Germline V gives CDR1 SEHNR, CDR2 FQNEAQ (reference sequence). There are 12 residues in the CDR3. V was trimmed by 5 bases and J by 7 bases, leaving 11 bases between them. Looking up the rest from reference TRBV7-9 and TRBJ2-5 gives the full variable domain: DTGVSQNPRHKITKRGQNVTFRCDPISEHNRLYWYRQTLGQGPEFLTYFQNEAQLEKSRLLSDRFSAERPKGSFSTLEIQRTEQGDSAMYLCASSKPSGTQYFGPGTRLLVL.

The chain combines TRBV28 with TRBJ1-2, with D possibly TRBD1 on 5 matching bases. The V end lost 4 bases, the J end lost 3 bases, and 15 bases lay between the germline ends. Germline CDR1 MDHEN, CDR2 SYDVKM. The CDR3 sequence is 15 residues long. Here the CDR3 reads CASSYTGPVDYGYTF. CDR3 sequence (DNA): TGTGCCAGCAGTTACACAGGCCCGGTGGACTATGGCTACACCTTC.

The rearrangement links TRBV15 to TRBJ1-2, with D possibly TRBD1 on 5 matching bases. Trimming stripped 1 base from V and 4 bases from J, with 19 bases between. The CDR3 covers 17 residues. CDR1 LNHNV and CDR2 YYDKDF come from the germline V gene (reference sequence). CDR3 loop: CATSRGTGRSRGYGYTF. The CDR3 region has the DNA TGTGCCACCAGCAGAGGGACCGGGAGATCGAGGGGCTATGGCTACACCTTC.

V gene TRBV7-8 combines with J gene TRBJ1-3; no clear D gene. Looked up from germline, CDR1 is SGHVS and CDR2 is FQNEAQ. V lost 4 bases to trimming and J lost 1 base, with 17 bases between them. There are 17 residues in the CDR3. In DNA, the CDR3 is TGTGCCAGCAGCTCCCCGTGGCGGTCCCGGTCTGGAAACACCATATATTTT. Amino acids: CASSSPWRSRSGNTIYF.

V usage is TRBV6-5 and J usage is TRBJ1-1; no definite D call. The CDR3 is 15 residues long. Germline CDR1 MNHEY, CDR2 SVGAGI. Trimming pared 0 bases from V and 1 base from J, leaving 9 bases between. The CDR3 DNA sequence: TGTGCCAGCAGTTACTCGTGGTCCGGGAACACTGAAGCTTTCTTT. Residues: CASSYSWSGNTEAFF.

The V and J genes are TRBV5-1 and TRBJ2-7; 9 bases are shared with TRBD1. The V segment lost 5 bases and the J segment 3 bases; nucleotides outside the gene matches: 3. The CDR3 is 13 amino acids. Germline loops: CDR1 SGHRS, CDR2 YFSETQ. For the CDR3, the DNA is TGCGCCAGCAGACAGGGGGCCAACTACGAGCAGTACTTC. This gives the protein CASRQGANYEQYF.

V usage is TRBV3-1 (or the pseudogene TRBV3-2) and J usage is TRBJ2-1; 8 nucleotides line up with TRBD2. V lost 2 bases and J lost 10; bases outside the gene matches: 7. Germline CDR1 and CDR2: LGHDT and YNNKEL (reference sequence). The CDR3 sequence is 14 residues long. Here the CDR3 DNA reads TGTGCCAGCAGCCAATTGCGGGAGGAACGAGAGCAGTTCTTC. It codes for CASSQLREEREQFF.